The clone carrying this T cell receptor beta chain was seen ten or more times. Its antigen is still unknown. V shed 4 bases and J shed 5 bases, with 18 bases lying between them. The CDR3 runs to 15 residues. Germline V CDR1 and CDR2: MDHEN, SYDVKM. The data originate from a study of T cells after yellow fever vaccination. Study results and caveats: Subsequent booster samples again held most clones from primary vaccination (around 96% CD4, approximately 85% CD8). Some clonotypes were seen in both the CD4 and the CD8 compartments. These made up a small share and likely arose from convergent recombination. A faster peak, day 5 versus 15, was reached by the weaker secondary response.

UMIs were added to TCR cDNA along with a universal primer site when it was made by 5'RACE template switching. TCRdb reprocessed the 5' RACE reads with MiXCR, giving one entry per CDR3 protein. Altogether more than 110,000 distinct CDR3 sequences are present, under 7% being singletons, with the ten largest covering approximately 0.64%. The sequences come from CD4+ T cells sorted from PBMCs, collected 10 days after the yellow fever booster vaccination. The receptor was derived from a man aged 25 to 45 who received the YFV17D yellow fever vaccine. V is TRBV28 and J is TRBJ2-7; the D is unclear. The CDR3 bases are TGTGCCAGCAGTTCATCGGGTGATGGTGGGAACGAGCAGTACTTC. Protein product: CASSSSGDGGNEQYF.